Presented here are 9 T cell receptor beta chains from one specimen sequenced in a study of siplizumab effects on memory and regulatory T cells (dated by TCRdb to the late 2010s). The library was built by means of the immunoSEQ multiplex PCR assay. TCRdb took this table from immuneACCESS and kept in-frame rearrangements with V and J called. Such tables lack part of the clones; where checked against another copy, unresolved V genes explain under half of the gap, and the rest is unexplained. The sample data list over 55,000 clones, and over 80% of these were observed just once. 3.5% to 4.5% of the sample goes to the ten largest clones. The specimen sequenced was memory CD4+ T cells sorted from blood. The cell subset or site tag for this specimen amounts to: unstimulated CD4+ memory T cells. The receptors were sampled from a human donor in good health.

The genes are TRBV11-1 and TRBJ1-2; 7 bases are a match to TRBD1. Germline CDR1 SGHAT, CDR2 FQDESV (reference sequence). The CDR3 loop spans 15 amino acids. After removal of 4 bases from V and 5 bases from J, the junction contained 10 bases not matched to a gene. The CDR3 DNA is TGTGCCAGCAGCTACAGCGCCGGGACAGCTTATGGCTACACCTTC. Its translation: CASSYSAGTAYGYTF.

The chain carries TRBV3-1 (or the pseudogene TRBV3-2) and TRBJ2-7; no clear D gene. With 10 bases removed from V and 4 bases from J, the gap between germline ends came to 2 bases. Germline CDR1 LGHDT, CDR2 YNNKEL (reference sequence). CDR3 size: 8 residues. The CDR3 loop reads CATYEQYF. DNA of the CDR3: TGTGCCACTTACGAGCAGTACTTC.

J is TRBJ2-5 and V is TRBV6-6, with D tentatively TRBD1 (6 bases). Germline V CDR1 and CDR2: MNHNY, SVGAGI (reference sequence). The CDR3 loop spans 13 amino acids. V dropped 7 bases and J dropped 0 bases, with 9 bases sitting between them. The CDR3: CASKRQDQETQYF. The CDR3 coding sequence is TGTGCCAGCAAAAGACAGGACCAAGAGACCCAGTACTTC.

The chain has TRBV6-5 and TRBJ2-7, with 8 nucleotides matching TRBD1. The CDR3 has 13 residues. The V and J ends lost 6 bases and 3 bases, in that order; junction bases with no gene match: 4. Germline V gene data show CDR1 as MNHEY and CDR2 as SVGAGI. CDR3 residues: CASRGQVSYEQYF. As DNA, the CDR3 is TGTGCCAGCAGGGGACAGGTTAGCTACGAGCAGTACTTC.

The V call is TRBV5-1, the J call TRBJ1-3, with D tentatively TRBD1 (5 bases). The CDR3 is 14 amino acids. V shed 3 bases and J shed 4 bases, with 11 bases lying between them. CDR1 is SGHRS and CDR2 is YFSETQ in the germline V gene. CDR3 residues: CASSSEGSGNTIYF. The CDR3 nucleotides are TGCGCCAGCAGCTCCGAGGGGTCAGGAAACACCATATATTTT.

This chain uses TRBV5-1 with TRBJ1-1, with D possibly matching TRBD1 (6 bases). The germline V gene encodes CDR1 SGHRS and CDR2 YFSETQ. Trimming removed 1 base at V and 4 bases at J, with 8 bases between. The CDR3 runs to 13 residues. The CDR3 nucleotides are TGCGCCAGCAGCTTGCAGGGGTTCACTGAAGCTTTCTTT. It encodes CASSLQGFTEAFF.

This chain joins TRBV10-3 and TRBJ1-1, with 7 positions matching TRBD1. The CDR3 has 19 amino acids. Germline V gene sequence: CDR1 ENHRY, CDR2 SYGVKD. J was trimmed by 4 bases and V by 0 bases; bases with no gene match: 17. CDR3 sequence (DNA): TGTGCCATCAGTGAGTCAATAGACAGGGCGTTCTTTCGGGGCACTGAAGCTTTCTTT. Its translation: CAISESIDRAFFRGTEAFF.

CDR3 DNA sequence: TGCGCCAGCAGCTTGGAACTGACAGTGTACGAGCAGTACTTC. Protein sequence: CASSLELTVYEQYF. The V gene is TRBV5-1, the J gene TRBJ2-7; TRBD1 is a possible D gene (5 bases). This CDR3 comprises 14 residues. V was trimmed by 0 bases and J by 4 bases, leaving 11 bases between them. CDR1 and CDR2 (germline): SGHRS, YFSETQ.

This clone was counted a single time. This chain links TRBV2 with TRBJ2-3; TRBD2 matches 12 bases. J gave up 11 bases and V 8 bases, and 20 bases lay outside the gene matches. Germline V lookup: CDR1 SNHLY, CDR2 FYNNEI. This CDR3 region has 17 residues. DNA of the CDR3: TGTGCCAGCCCCCACACCGCGGGACTAGCGGGCCCGTTGGGGCAGTATTTT. It is translated as CASPHTAGLAGPLGQYF.